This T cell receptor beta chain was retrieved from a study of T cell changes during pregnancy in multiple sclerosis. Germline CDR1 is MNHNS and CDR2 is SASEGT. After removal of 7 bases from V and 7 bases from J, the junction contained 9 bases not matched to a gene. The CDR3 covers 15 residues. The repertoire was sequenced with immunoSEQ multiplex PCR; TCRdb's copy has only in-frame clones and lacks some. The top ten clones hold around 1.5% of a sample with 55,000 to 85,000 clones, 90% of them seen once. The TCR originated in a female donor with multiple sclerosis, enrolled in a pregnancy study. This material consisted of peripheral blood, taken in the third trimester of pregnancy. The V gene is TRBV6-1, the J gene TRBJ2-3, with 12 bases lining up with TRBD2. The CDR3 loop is CASNRLAGEPNTQYF. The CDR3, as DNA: TGTGCCAGCAACCGACTAGCGGGAGAACCGAATACGCAGTATTTT.